This TCR beta chain was obtained from a study of cytomegalovirus exposure and HLA in healthy donors. Study-level findings and limits: Sequencing artifact likely explains a cluster of highly shared sequence variants. Accurate prediction of most subjects' HLA-A and HLA-B alleles from TCR beta sequences was reported. Analysis was carried out at a later point, and it linked a missense DCLRE1C variant to TCR beta V- and J-gene trimming.

The PCR ran on 60 Vbeta and 13 Jbeta primers. This table comes from immunoSEQ multiplex PCR, and its TCRdb copy is limited to in-frame clones, with some not included. This sample has about 82,000 clones, with around 77% found just once. The germline CDR1 and CDR2 sequences are SGHKS and YYEKEE (reference sequence). V was cut by 3 bases and J by 10 bases, with 16 bases left in between. The CDR3 loop spans 13 amino acids. This clone was seen only a few times. Antigen: not known. The genes are TRBV5-5 and TRBJ1-1, with D maybe TRBD1 (6 bases). This TCR came from a man aged 45 to 65 in good health and CMV-seronegative. Sequenced: PBMCs. The CDR3 sequence: CASSSGTTIGAFF. The CDR3 coding sequence is TGTGCCAGCAGCTCGGGGACAACCATTGGAGCTTTCTTT.